Sequencing of this T cell receptor beta chain was carried out in a study of T-cell reconstitution after alpha-beta-depleted transplantation in children. The TCRbeta library incorporated unique molecular identifiers. MiXCR, applied by TCRdb to the PCR reads, yields one record per CDR3 protein. The sample consists of more than 85,000 distinct CDR3 sequences, approximately 6% of them appearing once. Germline values: CDR1 SGHTS, CDR2 YDEGEE. CDR3 length equals 17 residues. Trimming took 0 bases from V and 4 from J; bases not matched to a gene: 9. Points from the study as a whole: It was reported that alpha-beta T cells came from several hundred expanded graft clones (about two months after transplant).

Regarding this clonotype: Its specificity is not known.

J is TRBJ2-3 and V is TRBV5-8, with 9 bases fitting TRBD2. The clonotype comes from a female patient aged 2-15 years who had a stem cell transplant for Fanconi anemia, so the T cells may come from the graft donor. The sample here was PBMCs, mostly from graft donor cells, taken 60 days after TCRalphabeta/CD19-depleted stem cell transplant. As DNA, the CDR3 is TGTGCCAGCAGCTTGGCCCACGGGCGGGAGGGCGCAGATACGCAGTATTTT. Translated: CASSLAHGREGADTQYF.